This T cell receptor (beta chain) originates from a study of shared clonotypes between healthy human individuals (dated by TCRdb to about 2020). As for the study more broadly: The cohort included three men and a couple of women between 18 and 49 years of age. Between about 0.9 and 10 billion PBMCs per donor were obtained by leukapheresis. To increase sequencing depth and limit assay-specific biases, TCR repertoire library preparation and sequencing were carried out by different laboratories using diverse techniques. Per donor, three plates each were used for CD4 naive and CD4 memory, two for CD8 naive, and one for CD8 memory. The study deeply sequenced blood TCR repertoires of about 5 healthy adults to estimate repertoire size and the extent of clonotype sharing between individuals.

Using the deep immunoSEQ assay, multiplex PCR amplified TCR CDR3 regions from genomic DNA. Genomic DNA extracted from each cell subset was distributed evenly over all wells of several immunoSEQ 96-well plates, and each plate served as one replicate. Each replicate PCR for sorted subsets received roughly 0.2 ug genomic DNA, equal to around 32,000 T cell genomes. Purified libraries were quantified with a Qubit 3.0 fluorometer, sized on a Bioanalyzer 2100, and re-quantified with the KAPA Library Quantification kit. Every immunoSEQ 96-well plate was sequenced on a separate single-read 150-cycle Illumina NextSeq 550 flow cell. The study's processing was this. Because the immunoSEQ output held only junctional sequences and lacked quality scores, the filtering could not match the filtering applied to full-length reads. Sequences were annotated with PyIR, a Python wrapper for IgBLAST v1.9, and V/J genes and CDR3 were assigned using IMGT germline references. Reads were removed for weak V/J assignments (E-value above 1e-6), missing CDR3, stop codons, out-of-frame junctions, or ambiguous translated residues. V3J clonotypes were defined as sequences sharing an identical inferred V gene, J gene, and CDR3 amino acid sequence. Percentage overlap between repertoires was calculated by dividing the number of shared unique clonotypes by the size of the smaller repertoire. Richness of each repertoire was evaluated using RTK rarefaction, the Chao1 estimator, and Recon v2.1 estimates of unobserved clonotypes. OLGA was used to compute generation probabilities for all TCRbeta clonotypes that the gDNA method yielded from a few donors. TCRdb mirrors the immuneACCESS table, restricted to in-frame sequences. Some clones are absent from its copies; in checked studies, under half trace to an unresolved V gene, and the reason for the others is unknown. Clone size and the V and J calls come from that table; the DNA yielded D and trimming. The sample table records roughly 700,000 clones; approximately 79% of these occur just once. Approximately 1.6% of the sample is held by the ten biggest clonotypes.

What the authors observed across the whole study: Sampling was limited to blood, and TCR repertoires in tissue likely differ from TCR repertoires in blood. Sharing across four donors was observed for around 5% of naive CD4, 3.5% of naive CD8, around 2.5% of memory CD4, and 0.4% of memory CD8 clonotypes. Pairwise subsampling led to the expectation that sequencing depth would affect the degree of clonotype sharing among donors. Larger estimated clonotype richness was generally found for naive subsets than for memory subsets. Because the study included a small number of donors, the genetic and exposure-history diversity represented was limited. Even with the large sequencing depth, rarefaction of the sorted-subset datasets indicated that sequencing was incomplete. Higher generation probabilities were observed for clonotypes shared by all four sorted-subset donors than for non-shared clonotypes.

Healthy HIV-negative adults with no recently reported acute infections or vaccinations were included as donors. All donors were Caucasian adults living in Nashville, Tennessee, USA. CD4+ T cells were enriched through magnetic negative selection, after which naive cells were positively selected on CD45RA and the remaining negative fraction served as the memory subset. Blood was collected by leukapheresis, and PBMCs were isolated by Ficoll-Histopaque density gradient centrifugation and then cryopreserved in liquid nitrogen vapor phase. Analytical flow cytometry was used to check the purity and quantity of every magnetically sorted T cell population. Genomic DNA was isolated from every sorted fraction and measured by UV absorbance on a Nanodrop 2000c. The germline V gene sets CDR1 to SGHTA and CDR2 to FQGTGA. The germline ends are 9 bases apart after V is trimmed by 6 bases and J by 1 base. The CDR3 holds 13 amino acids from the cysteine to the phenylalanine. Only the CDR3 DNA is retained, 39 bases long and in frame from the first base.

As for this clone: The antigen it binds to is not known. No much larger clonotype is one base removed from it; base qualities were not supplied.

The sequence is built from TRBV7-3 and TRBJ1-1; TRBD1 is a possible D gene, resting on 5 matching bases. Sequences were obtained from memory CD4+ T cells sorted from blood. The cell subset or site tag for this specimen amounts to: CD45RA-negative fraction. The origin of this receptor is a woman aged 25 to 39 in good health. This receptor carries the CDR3 CASSITGNTEAFF. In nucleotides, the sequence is TGTGCCAGCAGTATCACAGGGAACACTGAAGCTTTCTTT.